These 22 T cell receptor beta chains share one sample of origin, sequenced in a study of cytomegalovirus exposure and HLA in healthy donors. With 60 Vbeta and 13 Jbeta primers, the PCR was carried out. TCRdb keeps only in-frame clones here, not all; method: immunoSEQ multiplex PCR. The table has 100,000 to 150,000 clones, roughly 80% seen once. Sample: PBMCs. Receptors were obtained from a man aged 18 to 30 in good health and CMV-seropositive.

The chain combines TRBV19 with TRBJ2-1; 8 nucleotides match TRBD2. After removal of 4 bases from V and 3 bases from J, the junction contained 8 bases not matched to a gene. CDR1 LNHDA and CDR2 SQIVND come from the germline V gene (reference sequence). The CDR3 spans 16 residues. CDR3 coding DNA: TGTGCCAGTAGTAGAAAGAGCGGGAGAGGCTACAATGAGCAGTTCTTC. Amino acids: CASSRKSGRGYNEQFF.

The V call is TRBV2, the J call TRBJ1-4; 7 nucleotides agree with TRBD1. Trimming at V came to 3 bases and at J to 8 bases, leaving 0 bases not matched to a gene. This CDR3 region has 12 residues. Germline CDR1 is SNHLY and CDR2 is FYNNEI. DNA of the CDR3: TGTGCCAGCAGTGAGGACAGGGAAAAACTGTTTTTT. It encodes CASSEDREKLFF.

Comments on this clone: Germline and junction disagree at one end, which may indicate a read error. This chain links TRBV7-9 with TRBJ2-6, with 9 bases matching TRBD1. Per the germline V gene, CDR1 is SEHNR and CDR2 is FQNEAQ (reference sequence). The CDR3 covers 17 residues. The CDR3 DNA reads as TGTTCCAGCAGCTTAGGGACAGGGACCCCTGGGGCCAACGTCCTGACTTTC. Amino acid sequence: CSSSLGTGTPGANVLTF.

In nucleotides, the CDR3 is TGTGCCAGCAGTGAATCCAGCGGGAGCTACGAGCAGTACTTC. Translating it yields CASSESSGSYEQYF. The rearrangement uses TRBV6-1 and TRBJ2-7; TRBD2 matches at 8 bases. Germline CDR1 MNHNS, CDR2 SASEGT. Trimming removed 2 bases from V and 3 bases from J; junction bases left unmatched: 3. This CDR3 region has 14 residues.

This clone appeared a few times. This rearrangement joins TRBV7-8 to TRBJ1-1, with 7 bases aligning to TRBD1. The V and J ends lost 4 bases and 0 bases, in that order; junction bases with no gene match: 8. Germline CDR1 is SGHVS and CDR2 is FQNEAQ. The CDR3 has 16 residues. The DNA of the CDR3 is TGTGCCAGCAGCTCAAGGACAGGTAGTATGAACACTGAAGCTTTCTTT. Translating gives CASSSRTGSMNTEAFF. The full variable domain, in which reference TRBV7-8 and TRBJ1-1 provide the parts outside the CDR3, is GAGVSQSPRYKVAKRGQDVALRCDPISGHVSLFWYQQALGQGPEFLTYFQNEAQLDKSGLPSDRFFAERPEGSVSTLKIQRTQQEDSAVYLCASSSRTGSMNTEAFFGQGTRLTVV.

The chain is built from TRBV19 and TRBJ2-3; D is perhaps TRBD2 (6 bases). The CDR3 is made up of 15 amino acids. From germline, CDR1 is LNHDA and CDR2 SQIVND (reference sequence). Trimming pared 1 base from V and 2 bases from J, leaving 10 bases between. The CDR3 protein is CASSIGGEYTDTQYF. CDR3 DNA sequence: TGTGCCAGTAGTATAGGCGGGGAATACACAGATACGCAGTATTTT.

Written as DNA, the CDR3 is TGTGCCAGCAGCCGCAGGGGGCGAAATCCCGGGGAGCTGTTTTTT. Its translation is CASSRRGRNPGELFF. V usage is TRBV6-6 and J usage is TRBJ2-2; TRBD1 matches at 8 bases. Germline V gene data show CDR1 as MNHNY and CDR2 as SVGAGI (reference sequence). The CDR3 consists of 15 residues. With V trimmed by 6 bases and J by 6 bases, 9 bases remained unmatched.

This clone has more than one count but fewer than ten. The chain uses TRBV6-5 and TRBJ2-1, with 7 bases matching TRBD2. The CDR3 length is 14 residues. J gave up 0 bases and V 6 bases, and 2 bases lay outside the gene matches. Germline V gene lookup returns CDR1 MNHEY and CDR2 SVGAGI. The chain's CDR3 is CASRGGSSYNEQFF. As DNA, the CDR3 is TGTGCCAGCAGGGGCGGGAGCTCCTACAATGAGCAGTTCTTC.

The rearrangement links TRBV5-4 to TRBJ2-7; 7 bases are shared with TRBD1. Germline V gives CDR1 SGHNT, CDR2 YYREEE (reference sequence). Unmatched junction bases numbered 5, after V lost 3 bases and J lost 2 bases. CDR3 length: 14 amino acids. The CDR3 spells CASSSRGNPYEQYF. In nucleotides, the CDR3 is TGTGCCAGCAGCTCCAGGGGGAACCCCTACGAGCAGTACTTC.

This clone was detected a few times. The chain has TRBV5-1 and TRBJ1-6, with unresolved D. The length of the CDR3 is 18 residues. Germline V CDR1 and CDR2: SGHRS, YFSETQ. Trimming left V 2 bases short and J 0 bases short, with 15 bases between. The chain's CDR3 is CASSFQTRGSSYNSPLHF. In DNA, the CDR3 is TGCGCCAGCAGCTTTCAGACCCGAGGGAGCTCCTATAATTCACCCCTCCACTTT.

This sequence joins TRBV10-1 and TRBJ2-5; D gene uncertain. The germline V and J ends were trimmed by 6 bases and 4 bases, with 6 bases remaining between them. CDR1 and CDR2 (germline): WNHNN, SYGVQD (reference sequence). The CDR3 runs 11 residues. The CDR3: CASSVIETQYF. CDR3 sequence (DNA): TGCGCCAGCAGCGTAATAGAGACCCAGTACTTC.

The J gene is TRBJ2-3, the V gene TRBV7-6, with 13 bases fitting TRBD2. V lost 5 bases and J lost 2; bases outside the gene matches: 7. This CDR3 contains 17 residues. Germline V gene lookup returns CDR1 SGHVS and CDR2 FNYEAQ. The CDR3 coding sequence is TGTGCCAGCAGCCCCATGACTAGCGGGAGGATCACAGATACGCAGTATTTT. This translates into CASSPMTSGRITDTQYF.

The chain carries TRBV15 and TRBJ2-3, with D unresolved. The CDR3 contains 12 residues. Trimming stripped 5 bases from V and 2 bases from J, with 5 bases between. Germline CDR1 reads LNHNV; CDR2 reads YYDKDF (reference sequence). The CDR3 bases are TGTGCCACCAGCGCACACACAGATACGCAGTATTTT. Translating it yields CATSAHTDTQYF.

The rearrangement uses TRBV30 and TRBJ2-7; tentative D call: TRBD1 (6 bases). The V and J ends lost 3 bases and 6 bases respectively, with 18 bases between them. The CDR3 runs to 14 residues. From germline, CDR1 is GTSNPN and CDR2 SVGIG (reference sequence). This chain's CDR3 is CAWSQWTEGAEQYF. CDR3 sequence (DNA): TGTGCCTGGAGCCAGTGGACAGAGGGCGCCGAGCAGTACTTC.

This clone was seen just once. The genes are TRBV5-8 and TRBJ2-2, with D hard to call. There are 13 residues in the CDR3. The germline gives CDR1 SGHTS, CDR2 YDEGEE. V was pared by 1 base and J by 5 bases, with 6 bases between. CDR3 nucleotides: TGTGCCAGCAGCTTGCTAGGAACCGGGGAGCTGTTTTTT. It encodes CASSLLGTGELFF.

The V call is TRBV25-1, the J call TRBJ1-1, with TRBD1 matching over 8 bases. The V segment lost 3 bases and the J segment 4 bases; nucleotides outside the gene matches: 7. Germline loops: CDR1 MGHDK, CDR2 SYGVNS. The CDR3 is 15 residues long. The CDR3 sequence is CASSDQGARGTEAFF. The CDR3 DNA follows: TGTGCCAGCAGTGACCAGGGGGCGCGGGGCACTGAAGCTTTCTTT.

This sequence joins TRBV7-9 and TRBJ2-5, with 10 bases matching TRBD2. After removal of 7 bases from V and 2 bases from J, the junction contained 7 bases not matched to a gene. The germline V gene has CDR1 SEHNR and CDR2 FQNEAQ (reference sequence). This CDR3 region has 15 residues. The CDR3 nucleotides read TGTGCCAGCACAAAAGGACTAGCGGTTCAAGAGACCCAGTACTTC. As protein: CASTKGLAVQETQYF.

This chain links TRBV13 with TRBJ2-7; weak D call: TRBD1 (6 bases). V lost 5 bases and J lost 4, with 12 bases in between. This CDR3 region has 13 residues. CDR1 is PRHDT, CDR2 FYEKMQ, per germline (reference sequence). CDR3 DNA sequence: TGTGCCAGCAGCCCCCGAGACAGGTACGAGCAGTACTTC. Translation: CASSPRDRYEQYF.

The chain combines TRBV2 with TRBJ2-4, with 9 positions matching TRBD2. Germline V lookup: CDR1 SNHLY, CDR2 FYNNEI. This CDR3 is built from 16 residues. The V gene end was trimmed by 5 bases and the J gene end by 6 bases; junction bases not matched to a gene: 11. The CDR3 bases are TGTGCCAGCAGTCCTCGAGCGGGGGGTTTAGGAAACATTCAGTACTTC. Its translation is CASSPRAGGLGNIQYF.

This clone was seen only once. The rearrangement links TRBV9 to TRBJ2-2; the D gene is possibly TRBD2 (6 bases). V lost 3 bases, J lost 5 bases, and 11 bases lay in between. Germline V CDR1 and CDR2: SGDLS, YYNGEE. This CDR3 is built from 14 residues. The CDR3 sequence: CASSGGVGTGELFF. DNA of the CDR3: TGTGCCAGCAGCGGGGGGGTCGGGACCGGGGAGCTGTTTTTT.

This chain connects TRBV6-5 to TRBJ2-7; no reliable D call. The CDR3 has 11 amino acids. Germline loops: CDR1 MNHEY, CDR2 SVGAGI. The V end lost 8 bases, the J end lost 2 bases, and 7 bases lay between the germline ends. The CDR3 loop reads CASHSAYEQYF. The CDR3 coding sequence is TGTGCCAGCCACTCCGCCTACGAGCAGTACTTC.

The J gene is TRBJ2-2, the V gene TRBV6-5; 7 bases line up with TRBD2. The CDR3 runs to 14 residues. Trimming at V came to 5 bases and at J to 8 bases, leaving 8 bases not matched to a gene. The germline gives CDR1 MNHEY, CDR2 SVGAGI. CDR3 in DNA: TGTGCCAGCAGTGGGGGGAGGGCCGAGGGGGAGCTGTTTTTT. This codes for CASSGGRAEGELFF.